The 28 T cell receptor beta chains below come from one sample, sequenced in a study of shared clonotypes between healthy human individuals. Naive CD8 cells comprised CD45RO-negative, CCR7-positively selected cells, excluding terminally differentiated effector memory CD45RA+ cells. This table comes from immunoSEQ multiplex PCR, and its TCRdb copy is limited to in-frame clones, with some not included. The sample yields some 1,900,000 clones, 85% to 95% seen once. Sequencing used naive CD8+ T cells sorted from blood. Receptor source: a man aged 18 to 35 in good health.

The chain uses TRBV4-2 and TRBJ1-5, with D hard to call. V was cut by 6 bases and J by 0 bases, with 9 bases left in between. The CDR3 is made up of 14 amino acids. Germline CDR1 and CDR2: LGHNA and YNFKEQ. In DNA form, the CDR3 reads TGTGCCAGCAGTCTGACGGGTAGCAATCAGCCCCAGCATTTT. Translation: CASSLTGSNQPQHF.

V and J are TRBV10-2 and TRBJ1-6, with a weak D call TRBD1 (5 bases). V lost 2 bases to trimming and J lost 0 bases, with 11 bases between them. The CDR3 is 17 residues long. The V gene's germline CDR1 is WSHSY and CDR2 SAAADI. The CDR3 DNA sequence: TGCGCCAGCAGTGAGGAGGATGGGGCCTCCTATAATTCACCCCTCCACTTT. This encodes CASSEEDGASYNSPLHF.

The chain joins TRBV11-2 to TRBJ2-2; D is ambiguous. The germline V and J ends were trimmed by 4 bases and 9 bases, with 6 bases remaining between them. The CDR3 is 11 residues long. Germline values: CDR1 SGHAT, CDR2 FQNNGV. CDR3 loop: CASSSARELFF. CDR3 DNA: TGTGCCAGCAGCTCCGCCCGGGAGCTGTTTTTT.

V gene TRBV27 combines with J gene TRBJ1-2; possibly TRBD1 for D (5 bases). The CDR3 has 12 amino acids. From germline, CDR1 is MNHEY and CDR2 SMNVEV (reference sequence). Trimming took off 6 bases at V and 5 bases at J, with 10 bases between the two ends. The CDR3 is CASRGVSYGYTF. DNA of the CDR3: TGTGCCAGCAGGGGGGTTTCGTATGGCTACACCTTC.

The chain recombines TRBV6-5 with TRBJ2-7; the match to TRBD2 covers 10 bases. This CDR3 is built from 14 residues. The junction had 5 bases not matched to a gene; V was cut back by 5 bases and J by 4 bases. From germline, CDR1 is MNHEY and CDR2 SVGAGI. CDR3 DNA: TGTGCCAGCAGTGAGACTAGCGGGCTATACGAGCAGTACTTC. This codes for CASSETSGLYEQYF.

This chain connects TRBV7-8 to TRBJ2-7, with unresolved D. The CDR3 is 13 residues long. Germline-derived CDR1 and CDR2 are SGHVS and FQNEAQ. Trimming left V 3 bases short and J 4 bases short, with 10 bases between. The CDR3 loop reads CASSFEYGYEQYF. The CDR3 bases are TGTGCCAGCAGCTTCGAGTACGGTTACGAGCAGTACTTC.

This CDR3 is CASSYSTPMYGYTF. The CDR3 DNA reads TGTGCCAGCAGTTACTCGACGCCCATGTATGGCTACACCTTC. V gene TRBV6-5 combines with J gene TRBJ1-2, with no clear D. Germline V gives CDR1 MNHEY, CDR2 SVGAGI. Between the trimmed V and J ends, which lost 0 bases and 5 bases, there was a span of 10 bases. This CDR3 has 14 residues.

The genes are TRBV13 and TRBJ2-7, with TRBD1 identical over 8 bases. CDR1 is PRHDT and CDR2 is FYEKMQ in the germline V gene (reference sequence). V gave up 2 bases and J gave up 5 bases; unmatched junction bases: 8. The CDR3 has 15 residues. The CDR3 protein is CASSLTGQGFHEQYF. The DNA for the CDR3 is TGTGCCAGCAGCTTAACAGGACAGGGCTTCCACGAGCAGTACTTC.

The genes are TRBV5-1 and TRBJ2-5, with 8 bases aligning to TRBD2. The CDR3 contains 14 residues. Germline lookup yields CDR1 SGHRS and CDR2 YFSETQ. The trim removed 7 bases at V and 2 bases at J, leaving 7 bases unmatched. The CDR3 region has the DNA TGCGCCAGCGCTAGACCTAGCGGGCAAGAGACCCAGTACTTC. Residues: CASARPSGQETQYF.

The J gene is TRBJ1-1, the V gene TRBV9, with D hard to call. V lost 0 bases to trimming and J lost 0 bases, with 12 bases between them. Germline V gene sequence: CDR1 SGDLS, CDR2 YYNGEE. CDR3 length: 16 amino acids. The CDR3 spells CASSVGSVSMNTEAFF. The CDR3 bases are TGTGCCAGCAGCGTAGGATCAGTAAGCATGAACACTGAAGCTTTCTTT.

The chain employs TRBV25-1 and TRBJ1-4; 7 positions agree with TRBD1. Germline values: CDR1 MGHDK, CDR2 SYGVNS. J was trimmed by 6 bases and V by 4 bases; bases with no gene match: 11. There are 16 residues in the CDR3. CDR3 DNA sequence: TGTGCCAGCAGTGGGGTGAAAGGGGGCGCGGATGAAAAACTGTTTTTT. Its protein is CASSGVKGGADEKLFF.

The chain couples TRBV25-1 to TRBJ1-4; tentative D call: TRBD1 (6 bases). The CDR3 totals 12 residues. Germline V gene sequence: CDR1 MGHDK, CDR2 SYGVNS. The V end was cut by 9 bases, the J end by 8 bases, with 13 bases between. CDR3 sequence: CASSGESEKLFF. For the CDR3, the DNA is TGTGCCAGTTCAGGGGAGTCAGAAAAACTGTTTTTT.

This clone was seen a handful of times. This chain uses TRBV2 with TRBJ1-5, with D possibly being TRBD1 (5 bases). Trimming cost V 8 bases and J 4 bases, with 12 bases left between them. Germline V gene lookup returns CDR1 SNHLY and CDR2 FYNNEI. The CDR3 sequence is 13 residues long. CDR3 in amino acids: CASLGRMNQPQHF. CDR3 DNA: TGTGCCAGCTTGGGACGGATGAATCAGCCCCAGCATTTT.

This chain links TRBV5-6 with TRBJ1-6, with 9 nucleotides matching TRBD1. CDR3 length equals 16 residues. V lost 4 bases and J lost 6; bases outside the gene matches: 8. Germline lookup yields CDR1 SGHDT and CDR2 YYEEEE. The CDR3 sequence: CASSPPPGQGNSPLHF. CDR3 in DNA: TGTGCCAGCAGCCCACCACCGGGACAGGGTAATTCACCCCTCCACTTT.

The chain joins TRBV7-8 to TRBJ2-3; tentatively, D is TRBD1 (5 bases). This CDR3 region has 16 residues. Between the trimmed V and J ends, which lost 2 bases and 2 bases, there was a span of 14 bases. Germline CDR1 and CDR2: SGHVS and FQNEAQ. As DNA, the CDR3 is TGTGCCAGCAGCTTATACCTAATAGGGGTCACAGATACGCAGTATTTT. Protein sequence: CASSLYLIGVTDTQYF.

The sample holds one count of this clone. The CDR3 region is CASSEGLADQNIQYF. The DNA for the CDR3 is TGTGCCAGCAGCGAAGGACTAGCGGACCAAAACATTCAGTACTTC. The chain is built from TRBV9 and TRBJ2-4; 10 bases agree with TRBD2. The CDR3 runs 15 residues. Trimming cost V 3 bases and J 5 bases; bases outside gene matches: 5. Looked up from germline, CDR1 is SGDLS and CDR2 is YYNGEE.

On this clone itself: Additional DNA sequences in this sample encode the identical CDR3. This sequence joins TRBV9 and TRBJ2-3; tentatively, D is TRBD1 or TRBD2 (5 bases each). The germline V and J ends were trimmed by 0 bases and 0 bases, with 8 bases remaining between them. The V gene's germline CDR1 is SGDLS and CDR2 YYNGEE. This CDR3 spans 15 amino acids. CDR3 sequence reads: CASSVGGDSTDTQYF. CDR3 bases: TGTGCCAGCAGCGTAGGAGGGGACAGCACAGATACGCAGTATTTT.

In nucleotides, the CDR3 is TGTGCCAGCAATGGGCAGTTCTCCTACAATGAGCAGTTCTTC. This gives the protein CASNGQFSYNEQFF. The chain combines TRBV2 with TRBJ2-1; D is unclear. The germline gives CDR1 SNHLY, CDR2 FYNNEI. Trimming pared 7 bases from V and 0 bases from J, leaving 10 bases between. The CDR3 runs to 14 residues.

V usage is TRBV5-4 and J usage is TRBJ1-3; no definite D call. The V end lost 0 bases, the J end lost 7 bases, and 11 bases lay between the germline ends. The CDR3 runs 14 residues. Germline V gives CDR1 SGHNT, CDR2 YYREEE (reference sequence). The CDR3 here is CASSLDLIGNTIYF. The CDR3 DNA is TGTGCCAGCAGCTTGGATCTAATCGGGAACACCATATATTTT.

V usage is TRBV13 and J usage is TRBJ2-7, with 7 bases aligning to TRBD1. Germline V gene data show CDR1 as PRHDT and CDR2 as FYEKMQ (reference sequence). V lost 4 bases, J lost 0 bases, and 3 bases stayed unmatched. The CDR3 has 14 amino acids. The CDR3 region is CASSSDRFSYEQYF. The CDR3 nucleotides read TGTGCCAGCAGCTCGGACAGGTTCTCCTACGAGCAGTACTTC.

The rearrangement links TRBV6-5 to TRBJ2-7; TRBD1 aligns across 7 bases. CDR3 size: 13 residues. The germline CDR1 and CDR2 sequences are MNHEY and SVGAGI. Trimming cost V 4 bases and J 4 bases; bases outside gene matches: 4. CDR3 coding DNA: TGTGCCAGCAGTTTCGGGACAGCATACGAGCAGTACTTC. It translates to CASSFGTAYEQYF.

This chain uses TRBV4-3 with TRBJ2-2; D is ambiguous. This CDR3 is built from 15 residues. V gave up 4 bases and J gave up 4 bases, with 13 bases separating them. Germline CDR1 reads LGHNA; CDR2 reads YSLEER. The CDR3 sequence is CASSLRRQPTGELFF. CDR3 coding DNA: TGCGCCAGCAGCCTAAGGCGGCAACCCACCGGGGAGCTGTTTTTT.

The chain employs TRBV10-3 and TRBJ1-1; TRBD1 aligns across 8 bases. The CDR3 is made up of 13 amino acids. V lost 2 bases and J lost 6; bases outside the gene matches: 2. Germline V gene sequence: CDR1 ENHRY, CDR2 SYGVKD. The DNA for the CDR3 is TGTGCCATCAGTGAGGGACAGGGAGCTGAAGCTTTCTTT. This gives the protein CAISEGQGAEAFF.

The chain recombines TRBV5-4 with TRBJ1-2, with TRBD1 matching over 8 bases. The CDR3 runs 17 residues. Germline V CDR1 and CDR2: SGHNT, YYREEE (reference sequence). V lost 0 bases and J lost 1; bases outside the gene matches: 8. CDR3 coding DNA: TGTGCCAGCAGCTTGGTTGGGACAGGAGGATTTAACTATGGCTACACCTTC. Translating it yields CASSLVGTGGFNYGYTF. Full variable domain (remainder filled in from reference TRBV5-4 and TRBJ1-2): ETGVTQSPTHLIKTRGQQVTLRCSSQSGHNTVSWYQQALGQGPQFIFQYYREEENGRGNFPPRFSGLQFPNYSSELNVNALELDDSALYLCASSLVGTGGFNYGYTFGSGTRLTVV.

The sample holds one count of this clone. It may be a read error: a sequence one base away is much more abundant. Other DNA sequences in the sample encode the same CDR3. The V call is TRBV11-2, the J call TRBJ2-2; D gene ambiguous. Germline lookup yields CDR1 SGHAT and CDR2 FQNNGV. V lost 1 base and J lost 6, with 3 bases in between. The CDR3 is 12 amino acids. CDR3 bases: TGTGCCAGCAGCTTAGGGGCCGGGGAGCTGTTTTTT. It is translated as CASSLGAGELFF.

This clone was detected only once. The chain has TRBV11-2 and TRBJ2-7, with 7 bases lining up with TRBD1. Per germline, CDR1 SGHAT and CDR2 FQNNGV. This CDR3 comprises 12 residues. The junction had 1 base not matched to a gene; V was cut back by 8 bases and J by 0 bases. The CDR3 region has the DNA TGTGCCAGCCGGGACAGCTCCTACGAGCAGTACTTC. It specifies CASRDSSYEQYF.

V usage is TRBV9 and J usage is TRBJ2-7; D remains ambiguous. The CDR3 is made up of 13 amino acids. Trimming stripped 0 bases from V and 8 bases from J, with 12 bases between. Germline V gene sequence: CDR1 SGDLS, CDR2 YYNGEE. CDR3 sequence reads: CASSVEEGMKQYF. The CDR3, as DNA: TGTGCCAGCAGCGTAGAGGAAGGAATGAAGCAGTACTTC.

As concerns this clone: Other DNA sequences within the sample encode an identical CDR3. CDR3 in amino acids: CASSLAAYNEQFF. Here the CDR3 DNA reads TGTGCCAGCAGTCTAGCGGCTTACAATGAGCAGTTCTTC. J is TRBJ2-1 and V is TRBV6-5; 7 bases line up with TRBD2. V lost 5 bases to trimming and J lost 4 bases; unmatched junction nucleotides: 2. The CDR3 is 13 residues long. CDR1 MNHEY and CDR2 SVGAGI come from the germline V gene.